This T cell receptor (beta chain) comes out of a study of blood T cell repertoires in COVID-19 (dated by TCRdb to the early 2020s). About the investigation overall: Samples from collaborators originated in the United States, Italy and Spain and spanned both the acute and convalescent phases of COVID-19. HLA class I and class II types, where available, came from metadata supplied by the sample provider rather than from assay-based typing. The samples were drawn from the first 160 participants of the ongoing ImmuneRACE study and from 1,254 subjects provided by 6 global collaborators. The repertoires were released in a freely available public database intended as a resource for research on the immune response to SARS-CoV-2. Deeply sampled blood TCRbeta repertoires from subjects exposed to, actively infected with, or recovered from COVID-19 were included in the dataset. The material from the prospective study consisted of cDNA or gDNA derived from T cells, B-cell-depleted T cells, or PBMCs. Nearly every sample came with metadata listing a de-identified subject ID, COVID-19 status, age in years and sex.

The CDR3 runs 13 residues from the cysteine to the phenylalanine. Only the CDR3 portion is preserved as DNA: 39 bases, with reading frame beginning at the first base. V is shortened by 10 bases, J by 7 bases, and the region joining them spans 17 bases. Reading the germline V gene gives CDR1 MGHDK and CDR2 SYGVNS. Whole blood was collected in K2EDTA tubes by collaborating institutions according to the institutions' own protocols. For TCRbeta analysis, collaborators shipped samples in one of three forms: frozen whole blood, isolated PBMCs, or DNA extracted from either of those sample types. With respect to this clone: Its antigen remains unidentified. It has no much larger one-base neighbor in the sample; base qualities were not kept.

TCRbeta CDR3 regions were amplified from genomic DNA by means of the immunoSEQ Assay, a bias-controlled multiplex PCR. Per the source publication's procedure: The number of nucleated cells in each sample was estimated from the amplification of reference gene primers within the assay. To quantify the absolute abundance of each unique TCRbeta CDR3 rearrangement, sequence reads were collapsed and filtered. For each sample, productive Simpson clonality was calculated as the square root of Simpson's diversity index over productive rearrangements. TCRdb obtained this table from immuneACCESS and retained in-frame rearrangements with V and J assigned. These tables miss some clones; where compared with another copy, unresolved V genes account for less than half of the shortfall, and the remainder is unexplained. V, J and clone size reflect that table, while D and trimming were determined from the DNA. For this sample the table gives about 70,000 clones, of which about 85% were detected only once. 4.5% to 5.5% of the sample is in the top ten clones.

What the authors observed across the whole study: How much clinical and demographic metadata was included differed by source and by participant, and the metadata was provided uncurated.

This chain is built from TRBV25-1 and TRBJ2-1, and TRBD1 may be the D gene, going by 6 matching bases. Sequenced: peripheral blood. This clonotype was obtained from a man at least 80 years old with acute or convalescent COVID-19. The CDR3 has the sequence CATLGQSGNEQFF. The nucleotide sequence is TGTGCCACCCTTGGACAGTCAGGAAATGAGCAGTTCTTC.